What follows are 24 T cell receptor beta chains derived from one specimen sequenced in a study of metastatic and nonmetastatic thyroid tumors. TCRdb reprocessed the PCR reads using MiXCR. This sample yields about 12,000 clones, of which around 20% are seen a single time; 12% to 15% belongs to the top ten. All patients were treatment-naive before thyroid surgery. The sample comprised adjacent normal tissue. All receptors come from a female donor with papillary thyroid cancer or a benign thyroid nodule (not recorded which). Some clones in this sample may be carry-over from other donors' samples.

This clone was seen a few times. This chain connects TRBV6-5 to TRBJ2-7, with D possibly being TRBD2 (6 bases). CDR1 and CDR2 (germline): MNHEY, SVGAGI. The V gene lost 2 bases and the J gene lost 4 bases, with 12 bases spanning the gap. The CDR3 sequence is 14 residues long. The CDR3 spells CASSYGGLQYEQYF. The CDR3 region has the DNA TGTGCCAGCAGTTACGGGGGACTCCAATACGAGCAGTACTTC.

This CDR3 reads CSARGQGAENFYGYTF. In DNA, the CDR3 is TGCAGTGCTAGAGGACAGGGGGCGGAGAATTTCTATGGCTACACCTTC. The V gene is TRBV20-1, the J gene TRBJ1-2; TRBD1 aligns across 10 bases. Germline values: CDR1 DFQATT, CDR2 SNEGSKA (reference sequence). V gave up 1 base and J gave up 4 bases; unmatched junction bases: 9. The CDR3 is 16 amino acids.

This clone is medium-sized (0.01 to 0.1%). The chain is built from TRBV7-2 and TRBJ1-2, with D unclear. From germline, CDR1 is SGHTA and CDR2 FQGNSA. V was clipped by 0 bases and J by 5 bases, with 7 bases between them. The CDR3 is made up of 13 amino acids. DNA of the CDR3: TGTGCCAGCAGCTTAGCCGTTCGTTATGGCTACACCTTC. Translated: CASSLAVRYGYTF.

The gene calls are TRBV2 and TRBJ2-7; D is uncertain. The CDR3 consists of 15 residues. Germline CDR1 reads SNHLY; CDR2 reads FYNNEI. V lost 2 bases and J 0 bases, leaving 11 bases between the germline ends. CDR3 residues: CASSELGAGSYEQYF. Written as DNA, the CDR3 is TGTGCCAGCAGTGAATTAGGTGCCGGCTCCTACGAGCAGTACTTC.

The V call is TRBV20-1, the J call TRBJ1-1; 11 bases line up with TRBD2. The J call may be incorrect, as the DNA end agrees better with TRBJ2-1. Germline CDR1 is DFQATT and CDR2 is SNEGSKA (reference sequence). The CDR3 runs to 17 residues. In nucleotides, the CDR3 is TGCAGTGCTAGTGGTTTAGCGGGAGGGCCAGGGGACAATGAGCAGTTCTTC. Its protein product is CSASGLAGGPGDNEQFF.

The table lists this clone with many counts. The rearrangement uses TRBV7-2 and TRBJ1-2; D is uncertain. CDR3 length equals 17 residues. Between the trimmed V and J ends, which lost 3 bases and 5 bases, there was a span of 22 bases. Germline CDR1 SGHTA, CDR2 FQGNSA. The CDR3 here is CASSFTGSLNHQYGYTF. The CDR3 nucleotides read TGTGCCAGCAGCTTCACCGGTTCGCTGAATCACCAGTATGGCTACACCTTC.

V gene TRBV30 combines with J gene TRBJ1-2; 8 bases match TRBD1. V lost 1 base to trimming and J lost 6 bases; unmatched junction nucleotides: 4. The CDR3 sequence is 13 residues long. Germline CDR1 and CDR2: GTSNPN and SVGIG (reference sequence). The CDR3: CAWSAGQGDGYTF. The CDR3 DNA reads as TGTGCCTGGAGTGCAGGACAGGGTGATGGCTACACCTTC.

The V gene is TRBV4-1, the J gene TRBJ2-1; 7 nucleotides line up with TRBD2. Looked up from germline, CDR1 is MGHRA and CDR2 is YSYEKL. J gave up 6 bases and V 4 bases, and 12 bases lay outside the gene matches. CDR3 length: 16 amino acids. CDR3 region: CASSPHVGGGGNEQFF. Written as DNA, the CDR3 is TGCGCCAGCAGCCCACACGTGGGGGGGGGTGGCAATGAGCAGTTCTTC.

The genes are TRBV20-1 and TRBJ1-1, with a weak D call TRBD1 (5 bases). V was trimmed by 4 bases and J by 6 bases, leaving 12 bases between them. CDR3 length: 12 amino acids. In germline, CDR1 is DFQATT, CDR2 SNEGSKA (reference sequence). This CDR3 reads CSAIPTGAEAFF. DNA for the CDR3: TGCAGTGCTATTCCCACGGGGGCTGAAGCTTTCTTT.

This clone occurred many times. With a much larger clone just one base away, this may be a read error. The same CDR3 also results from other DNA sequences found in this sample. The rearrangement joins TRBV24-1 to TRBJ2-1, with TRBD2 matching over 8 bases. CDR3 length: 16 amino acids. Trimming removed 3 bases from V and 8 bases from J; junction bases left unmatched: 11. The V gene's germline CDR1 is KGHDR and CDR2 SFDVKD. CDR3 in amino acids: CATSDTTGGEVYEQFF. In nucleotides, the CDR3 is TGTGCCACCAGTGATACTACGGGGGGGGAAGTCTATGAGCAGTTCTTC.

This clone was found many times. The chain links TRBV5-6 to TRBJ1-2; D is possibly TRBD1 (5 bases). CDR3 length equals 14 residues. Trimming took 3 bases from V and 4 from J, leaving 13 bases between them. Germline V gene data show CDR1 as SGHDT and CDR2 as YYEEEE. The CDR3 nucleotides read TGTGCCAGCAGCTCACTGGACACAGTCTATGGCTACACCTTC. Translation: CASSSLDTVYGYTF.

Points on this clone: Just one base apart from a much larger clone, this may be a read error. The chain carries TRBV5-8 and TRBJ2-7; 8 bases match TRBD1. The ends lost 6 bases at V and 10 bases at J; junction bases unmatched: 18. CDR1 and CDR2 (germline): SGHTS, YDEGEE. CDR3 length: 15 amino acids. The CDR3, as DNA: TGTGCCAGCATCTCTACCGGACAGGGTCGGCGAGATCAGTACTTC. It translates to CASISTGQGRRDQYF.

The chain is built from TRBV27 and TRBJ1-6; possibly TRBD1 for D (5 bases). Per the germline V gene, CDR1 is MNHEY and CDR2 is SMNVEV (reference sequence). Trimming removed 3 bases from V and 7 bases from J, with 7 bases in between. The CDR3 length is 13 residues. The DNA for the CDR3 is TGTGCCAGCAGTTTCGGGGGAAATTCACCCCTCCACTTT. Translation gives CASSFGGNSPLHF.

This clone was detected many times. One end of the junction is discordant with germline, which a read error may explain. The CDR3 bases are TGTGCCAGCAGGGAAGTCTCCTACAATGAGCAGTTCTTC. It codes for CASREVSYNEQFF. The chain uses TRBV2 and TRBJ2-1; D gene uncertain. In germline, CDR1 is SNHLY, CDR2 FYNNEI. The CDR3 is 13 residues long. Using reference TRBV2 and TRBJ2-1 for the parts outside the CDR3, the full variable domain is EPEVTQTPSHQVTQMGQEVILRCVPISNHLYFYWYRQILGQKVEFLVSFYNNEISEKSEIFDDQFSVERPDGSNFTLKIRSTKLEDSAMYFCASREVSYNEQFFGPGTRLTVL.

This clone qualifies as medium-sized. The V gene is TRBV6-1, the J gene TRBJ1-6; no clear D gene. The CDR3 sequence is 12 residues long. Looked up from germline, CDR1 is MNHNS and CDR2 is SASEGT. Trimming left V 5 bases short and J 6 bases short, with 5 bases between. CDR3 in DNA: TGTGCCAGCAGTTCGGGTAATTCACCCCTCCACTTT. Translation: CASSSGNSPLHF.

This clone has at least ten counts. V gene TRBV7-9 combines with J gene TRBJ1-4; 7 bases are shared with TRBD1. The CDR3 contains 15 residues. Germline CDR1 reads SEHNR; CDR2 reads FQNEAQ (reference sequence). The ends lost 4 bases at V and 7 bases at J; junction bases unmatched: 9. Here the CDR3 reads CASSYGQAEGEKLFF. The CDR3 DNA sequence: TGTGCCAGCAGCTACGGACAGGCTGAGGGTGAAAAACTGTTTTTT.

The chain recombines TRBV9 with TRBJ1-1; D is uncertain. The CDR3 is made up of 15 amino acids. Deletions cut 3 bases from V and 2 bases from J, with 14 bases between. In germline, CDR1 is SGDLS, CDR2 YYNGEE. This chain's CDR3 is CASSAPGSLNTEAFF. The CDR3 DNA follows: TGTGCCAGCAGCGCCCCGGGATCTCTAAACACTGAAGCTTTCTTT. Full variable domain (outside the CDR3, taken from reference TRBV9 and TRBJ1-1): DSGVTQTPKHLITATGQRVTLRCSPRSGDLSVYWYQQSLDQGLQFLIQYYNGEERAKGNILERFSAQQFPDLHSELNLSSLELGDSALYFCASSAPGSLNTEAFFGQGTRLTVV.

The chain couples TRBV20-1 to TRBJ1-2; D may be TRBD1 (5 bases). This CDR3 comprises 16 residues. CDR1 DFQATT and CDR2 SNEGSKA come from the germline V gene (reference sequence). The V gene lost 0 bases and the J gene lost 5 bases, with 19 bases spanning the gap. CDR3 in amino acids: CSARDPGGRGLYGYTF. In DNA, the CDR3 is TGCAGTGCTAGAGATCCGGGGGGACGAGGACTTTATGGCTACACCTTC.

A note on this clone: A read error may account for a junction end that differs from germline. V usage is TRBV5-1 and J usage is TRBJ2-5, with D unclear. The length of the CDR3 is 14 residues. Germline values: CDR1 SGHRS, CDR2 YFSETQ. This CDR3 reads CASSLTVYQETHYF. The CDR3 coding sequence is TGCGCCAGCAGCTTGACAGTTTACCAAGAGACCCATTACTTC. Combining the CDR3 with reference TRBV5-1 and TRBJ2-5 gives the whole variable domain KAGVTQTPRYLIKTRGQQVTLSCSPISGHRSVSWYQQTPGQGLQFLFEYFSETQRNKGNFPGRFSGRQFSNSRSEMNVSTLELGDSALYLCASSLTVYQETHYFGPGTRLLVL.

The table lists this clone with many counts. The chain uses TRBV4-3 and TRBJ1-2; D uncertain. In germline, CDR1 is LGHNA, CDR2 YSLEER. Trimming pared 0 bases from V and 4 bases from J, leaving 6 bases between. The CDR3 spans 13 residues. The CDR3 DNA reads TGCGCCAGCAGCCAAGATTCCAGCTATGGCTACACCTTC. It yields the protein CASSQDSSYGYTF.

The CDR3 DNA is TGTGCCAGCAGCTTAGAGGCATCCTACGAGCAGTACTTC. Its translation is CASSLEASYEQYF. The rearrangement links TRBV6-1 to TRBJ2-7; no definite D call. CDR3 length: 13 residues. V dropped 6 bases and J dropped 1 base, with 10 bases sitting between them. Germline V lookup: CDR1 MNHNS, CDR2 SASEGT.

Ten or more counts support this clone. The V and J genes are TRBV11-1 and TRBJ1-1; a weak D match, TRBD1 (6 bases). Germline V gene lookup returns CDR1 SGHAT and CDR2 FQDESV (reference sequence). There are 16 residues in the CDR3. The germline V and J ends were trimmed by 4 bases and 1 base, with 16 bases remaining between them. CDR3 amino acids: CASSSNGGQANTEAFF. The CDR3 DNA sequence: TGTGCCAGCAGCTCCAACGGGGGGCAGGCGAACACTGAAGCTTTCTTT.

This clone showed up many times. The chain employs TRBV20-1 and TRBJ2-3, with 8 positions matching TRBD1. Per germline, CDR1 DFQATT and CDR2 SNEGSKA (reference sequence). The CDR3 consists of 15 residues. J lost 8 bases, V lost 0 bases, and 10 bases had no gene match. CDR3 nucleotide sequence: TGCAGTGCTAGAGAAGGGACAGGACTTTCGAGTACGCAGTATTTT. This encodes CSAREGTGLSSTQYF.

Worth noting for this clone: Germline is not matched at one junction end, which may reflect a read error. The V gene is TRBV5-1, the J gene TRBJ2-7; the D gene is possibly TRBD2 (7 bases). The CDR3 runs 14 residues. Per germline, CDR1 SGHRS and CDR2 YFSETQ. The CDR3 DNA sequence: TGCGCCTGCAGCCTGAGGGGGGGAGTTTACGAGCAGTACTTC. Its translation: CACSLRGGVYEQYF.